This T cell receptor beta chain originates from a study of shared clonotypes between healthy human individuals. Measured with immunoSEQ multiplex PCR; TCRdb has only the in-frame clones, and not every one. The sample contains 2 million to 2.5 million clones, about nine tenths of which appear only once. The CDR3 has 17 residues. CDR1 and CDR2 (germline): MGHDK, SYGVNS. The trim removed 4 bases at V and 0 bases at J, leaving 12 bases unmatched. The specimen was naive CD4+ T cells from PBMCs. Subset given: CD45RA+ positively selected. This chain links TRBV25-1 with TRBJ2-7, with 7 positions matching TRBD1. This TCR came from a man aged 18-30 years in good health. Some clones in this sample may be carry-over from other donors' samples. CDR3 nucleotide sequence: TGTGCCAGCAGTGGACAGGGACCTACTTCTTACTCCTACGAGCAGTACTTC. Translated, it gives CASSGQGPTSYSYEQYF.